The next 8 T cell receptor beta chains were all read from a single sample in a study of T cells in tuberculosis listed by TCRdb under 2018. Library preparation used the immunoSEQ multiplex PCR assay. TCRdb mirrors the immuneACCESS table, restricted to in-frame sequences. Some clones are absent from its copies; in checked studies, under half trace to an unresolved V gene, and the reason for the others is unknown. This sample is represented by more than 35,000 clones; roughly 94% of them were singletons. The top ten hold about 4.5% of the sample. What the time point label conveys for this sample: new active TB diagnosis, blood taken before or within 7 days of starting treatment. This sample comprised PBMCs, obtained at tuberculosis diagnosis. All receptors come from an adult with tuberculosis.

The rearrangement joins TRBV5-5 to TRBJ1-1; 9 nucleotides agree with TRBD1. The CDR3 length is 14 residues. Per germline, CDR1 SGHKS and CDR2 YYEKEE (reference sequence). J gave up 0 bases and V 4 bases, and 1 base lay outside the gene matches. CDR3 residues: CASSRTGVNTEAFF. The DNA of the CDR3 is TGTGCCAGCAGCCGGACAGGGGTGAACACTGAAGCTTTCTTT.

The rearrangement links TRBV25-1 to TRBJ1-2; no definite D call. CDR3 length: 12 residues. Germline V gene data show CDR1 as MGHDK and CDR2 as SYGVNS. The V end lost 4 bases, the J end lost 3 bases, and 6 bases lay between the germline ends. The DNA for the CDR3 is TGTGCCAGCAGTGTGGCAGACTATGGCTACACCTTC. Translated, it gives CASSVADYGYTF.

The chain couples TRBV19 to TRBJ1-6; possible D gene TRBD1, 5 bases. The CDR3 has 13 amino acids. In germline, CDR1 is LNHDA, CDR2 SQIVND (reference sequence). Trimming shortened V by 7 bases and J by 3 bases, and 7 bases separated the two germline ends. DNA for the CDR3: TGTGCCAGTACAGGGATCTATAATTCACCCCTCCACTTT. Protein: CASTGIYNSPLHF.

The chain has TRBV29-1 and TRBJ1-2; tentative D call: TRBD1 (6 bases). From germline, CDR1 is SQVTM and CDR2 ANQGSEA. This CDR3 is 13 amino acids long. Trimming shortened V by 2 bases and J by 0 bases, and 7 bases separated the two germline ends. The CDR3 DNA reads TGCAGCGTTGAATACAGGGCTAACTATGGCTACACCTTC. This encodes CSVEYRANYGYTF.

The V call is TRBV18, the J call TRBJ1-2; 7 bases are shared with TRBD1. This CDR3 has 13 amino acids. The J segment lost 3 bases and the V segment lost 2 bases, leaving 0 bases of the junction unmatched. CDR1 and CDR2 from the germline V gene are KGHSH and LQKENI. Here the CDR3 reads CASSPGTDYGYTF. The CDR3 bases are TGTGCCAGCTCACCAGGGACAGACTATGGCTACACCTTC.

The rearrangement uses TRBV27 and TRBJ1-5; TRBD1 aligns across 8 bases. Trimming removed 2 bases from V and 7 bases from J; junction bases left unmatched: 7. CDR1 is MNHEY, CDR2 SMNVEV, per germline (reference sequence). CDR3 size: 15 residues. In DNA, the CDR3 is TGTGCCAGCAGTTTAATATCAGGGGGCGGACAGCCCCAGCATTTT. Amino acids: CASSLISGGGQPQHF.

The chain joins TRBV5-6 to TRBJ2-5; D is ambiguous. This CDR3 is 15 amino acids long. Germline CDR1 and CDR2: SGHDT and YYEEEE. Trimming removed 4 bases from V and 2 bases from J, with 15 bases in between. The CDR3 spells CASSLVADFQETQYF. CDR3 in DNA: TGTGCCAGCAGCCTGGTGGCGGATTTTCAAGAGACCCAGTACTTC.

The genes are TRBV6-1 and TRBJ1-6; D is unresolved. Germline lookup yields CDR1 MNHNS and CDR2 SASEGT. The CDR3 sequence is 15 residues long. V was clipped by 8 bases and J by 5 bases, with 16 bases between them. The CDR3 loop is CASGSTMGNNSPLHF. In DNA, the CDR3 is TGTGCCAGCGGCAGTACCATGGGCAATAATTCACCCCTCCACTTT.